This TCR beta chain was found in a study of shared clonotypes between healthy human individuals. The CDR3 extends over 11 amino acids. V dropped 5 bases and J dropped 0 bases, with 2 bases sitting between them. Germline loops: CDR1 SGHDN, CDR2 FVKESK. Libraries were prepared by immunoSEQ multiplex PCR; TCRdb keeps only in-frame clonotypes and omits some of them. The table records over a million clones, around 97% of them present only once. The split of CD4+ cells yielded CD45RA+ naive and CD45RA-negative memory subsets. The sequencing sample was made of naive CD4+ T cells sorted from blood. Subset indicated: CD45RA+ positively selected. The sequence came from a man younger than 45 in good health. The chain uses TRBV14 and TRBJ2-7, with D unresolved. CDR3 protein: CASSSSYEQYF. The CDR3 DNA is TGTGCCAGCAGCTCCTCCTACGAGCAGTACTTC.